The 25 T cell receptor beta chains given below trace back to one sample, sequenced in a study of pediatric ulcerative colitis. One to two pinch biopsies were taken from the rectum during colonoscopy. Here immunoSEQ multiplex PCR was the method, and the copy in TCRdb shows in-frame clones only, minus some. The sample comprises 45,000 to 55,000 clones, around 78% of which are singletons, and about 4% rests with the top ten. Sequenced: gut tissue. The receptors shown here come from a girl under 18 with moderate ulcerative colitis.

The gene calls are TRBV15 and TRBJ2-1; D unresolved. Trimming took 1 base from V and 5 from J, leaving 9 bases between them. Per the germline V gene, CDR1 is LNHNV and CDR2 is YYDKDF (reference sequence). CDR3 length: 14 residues. CDR3 DNA: TGTGCCACCAGCAGAGTCATTAAACACAATGAGCAGTTCTTC. Protein product: CATSRVIKHNEQFF. The variable domain in full, with the rest retrieved from reference TRBV15 and TRBJ2-1, is DAMVIQNPRYQVTQFGKPVTLSCSQTLNHNVMYWYQQKSSQAPKLLFHYYDKDFNNEADTPDNFQSRRPNTSFCFLDIRSPGLGDTAMYLCATSRVIKHNEQFFGPGTRLTVL.

The rearrangement links TRBV5-6 to TRBJ2-7; D possibly corresponds to TRBD2 (7 bases). The germline V gene encodes CDR1 SGHDT and CDR2 YYEEEE. V lost 2 bases to trimming and J lost 0 bases, with 12 bases between them. This CDR3 is built from 15 residues. The chain's CDR3 is CASSFGGRTSYEQYF. The CDR3 DNA sequence: TGTGCCAGCAGCTTCGGGGGGCGTACCTCCTACGAGCAGTACTTC. The whole variable domain, remainder taken from reference TRBV5-6 and TRBJ2-7, is DAGVTQSPTHLIKTRGQQVTLRCSPKSGHDTVSWYQQALGQGPQFIFQYYEEEERQRGNFPDRFSGHQFPNYSSELNVNALLLGDSALYLCASSFGGRTSYEQYFGPGTRLTVT.

The rearrangement links TRBV7-6 to TRBJ2-7; 10 nucleotides line up with TRBD1. V dropped 6 bases and J dropped 4; count of bases not matched to a gene: 12. The CDR3 spans 16 residues. Germline CDR1 reads SGHVS; CDR2 reads FNYEAQ. In nucleotides, the CDR3 is TGTGCCAGCAGGTTTACTCCGGACAGGGGGTCGTACGAGCAGTACTTC. It yields the protein CASRFTPDRGSYEQYF.

This clone was counted only a few times. CDR3 nucleotide sequence: TGTGCCAGCAGCCGCGGACAGGGCAGTGAAAAACTGTTTTTT. Translation: CASSRGQGSEKLFF. The chain combines TRBV14 with TRBJ1-4, with 8 bases lining up with TRBD1. The CDR3 extends over 14 amino acids. From germline, CDR1 is SGHDN and CDR2 FVKESK. The J segment lost 7 bases and the V segment lost 4 bases, leaving 5 bases of the junction unmatched.

The chain couples TRBV29-1 to TRBJ1-4; D remains ambiguous. The germline gives CDR1 SQVTM, CDR2 ANQGSEA. The germline V and J ends were trimmed by 5 bases and 8 bases, with 15 bases remaining between them. CDR3 length: 13 residues. The CDR3 spells CSVQVQEGEKLFF. The CDR3 region has the DNA TGCAGCGTTCAGGTCCAGGAAGGCGAAAAACTGTTTTTT.

The V call is TRBV5-1, the J call TRBJ1-1; D is unclear. The V gene's germline CDR1 is SGHRS and CDR2 YFSETQ. Trimming took 2 bases from V and 1 from J, leaving 6 bases between them. This CDR3 is 13 amino acids long. Here the CDR3 reads CASSFGENTEAFF. CDR3 coding DNA: TGCGCCAGCAGCTTTGGAGAGAACACTGAAGCTTTCTTT.

The DNA for the CDR3 is TGTGCCAGCAGCCAAGACCTTCCCCGGGGGACTAATGAAAAACTGTTTTTT. Its translation: CASSQDLPRGTNEKLFF. The V call is TRBV4-2, the J call TRBJ1-4; D is possibly TRBD1 (5 bases). The CDR3 has 17 amino acids. The germline gives CDR1 LGHNA, CDR2 YNFKEQ. V lost 0 bases and J lost 2, with 13 bases in between.

This CDR3 is CASSQVAPEPRQPQHF. CDR3 nucleotide sequence: TGTGCCAGCAGCCAAGTTGCCCCAGAGCCCCGGCAGCCCCAGCATTTT. This rearrangement joins TRBV4-2 to TRBJ1-5, with D hard to call. Trimming cost V 1 base and J 7 bases, with 17 bases left between them. The CDR3 is 16 residues long. The germline V gene encodes CDR1 LGHNA and CDR2 YNFKEQ.

This clone came up a few times. The V and J genes are TRBV11-2 and TRBJ1-2; 7 nucleotides agree with TRBD1. The trim removed 5 bases at V and 8 bases at J, leaving 8 bases unmatched. The CDR3 loop spans 13 amino acids. The V gene's germline CDR1 is SGHAT and CDR2 FQNNGV. The chain's CDR3 is CASSLGTVSGYTF. The DNA of the CDR3 is TGTGCCAGCAGCCTCGGGACAGTAAGCGGCTACACCTTC.

The rearrangement uses TRBV7-6 and TRBJ1-1; D unclear. Germline-derived CDR1 and CDR2 are SGHVS and FNYEAQ. CDR3 length: 15 residues. Trimming cost V 1 base and J 0 bases, with 9 bases left between them. CDR3 region: CASSLGHAMNTEAFF. In DNA, the CDR3 is TGTGCCAGCAGCTTAGGACACGCAATGAACACTGAAGCTTTCTTT.

This clone occurred a few times. The chain combines TRBV23-1 with TRBJ2-3; 9 nucleotides line up with TRBD2. TRBV23-1 is assigned to the ORF class and has an uncertain function. V lost 2 bases to trimming and J lost 6 bases; unmatched junction nucleotides: 15. The CDR3 covers 18 residues. Here the CDR3 DNA reads TGCGCCAGCAGTCAAGACCTCCCGGGACTAGCTTTTAGGGATACGCAGTATTTT. This codes for CASSQDLPGLAFRDTQYF.

The V gene is TRBV15, the J gene TRBJ1-2; no clear D gene. Germline values: CDR1 LNHNV, CDR2 YYDKDF (reference sequence). CDR3 length: 15 amino acids. Trimming pared 0 bases from V and 7 bases from J, leaving 15 bases between. The CDR3 loop reads CATSRERAVNGGYTF. DNA of the CDR3: TGTGCCACCAGCAGAGAGAGGGCGGTGAATGGTGGCTACACCTTC.

The gene calls are TRBV29-1 and TRBJ1-2; no firm D call. Trimming took off 7 bases at V and 3 bases at J, with 15 bases between the two ends. CDR1 is SQVTM, CDR2 ANQGSEA, per germline. The CDR3 extends over 13 amino acids. CDR3 sequence reads: CSGMRVGDYGYTF. In DNA form, the CDR3 reads TGCAGCGGGATGAGGGTCGGAGACTATGGCTACACCTTC.

The chain has TRBV5-4 and TRBJ2-5; unclear D gene. Germline values: CDR1 SGHNT, CDR2 YYREEE (reference sequence). V shed 1 base and J shed 2 bases, with 9 bases lying between them. CDR3 size: 14 residues. The CDR3 DNA sequence: TGTGCCAGCAGCTTGCCTCACCTTCAAGAGACCCAGTACTTC. This encodes CASSLPHLQETQYF.

The gene calls are TRBV7-3 and TRBJ1-1; perhaps TRBD1 as D (5 bases). The CDR3 runs 14 residues. Between the trimmed V and J ends, which lost 5 bases and 1 base, there was a span of 11 bases. CDR1 is SGHTA and CDR2 is FQGTGA in the germline V gene. The CDR3 here is CASSLGGRNTEAFF. In DNA, the CDR3 is TGTGCCAGCAGCCTCGGGGGGAGGAACACTGAAGCTTTCTTT.

V is TRBV5-4 and J is TRBJ2-3, with D perhaps matching TRBD1 (5 bases). Germline lookup yields CDR1 SGHNT and CDR2 YYREEE (reference sequence). This CDR3 spans 14 amino acids. Trimming removed 4 bases from V and 0 bases from J, with 9 bases in between. CDR3 sequence: CASSVDISTDTQYF. For the CDR3, the DNA is TGTGCCAGCAGCGTGGACATTAGCACAGATACGCAGTATTTT.

The CDR3, as DNA: TGTGCCAGCAGCGGGGGGGGACCCTACAATGAGCAGTTCTTC. It specifies CASSGGGPYNEQFF. The rearrangement joins TRBV9 to TRBJ2-1, with TRBD2 matching 7 bases. The CDR3 is 14 residues long. After removal of 3 bases from V and 2 bases from J, the junction contained 2 bases not matched to a gene. Per germline, CDR1 SGDLS and CDR2 YYNGEE.

The CDR3 nucleotides read TGTGCCACCAGCAGAGATGGGAGGGATCAGCCCCAGCATTTT. Translating gives CATSRDGRDQPQHF. The gene calls are TRBV15 and TRBJ1-5; no firm D call. Germline V gene sequence: CDR1 LNHNV, CDR2 YYDKDF (reference sequence). V was cut by 0 bases and J by 5 bases, with 8 bases left in between. This CDR3 region has 14 residues.

This sequence joins TRBV6-1 and TRBJ1-4; unclear D gene. Germline loops: CDR1 MNHNS, CDR2 SASEGT. V lost 10 bases and J 6 bases, leaving 18 bases between the germline ends. The CDR3 covers 14 residues. CDR3 sequence (DNA): TGTGCCACCGACCAGGACCGAGGCCATGAAAAACTGTTTTTT. It translates to CATDQDRGHEKLFF.

The chain uses TRBV6-6 and TRBJ1-4; D call uncertain. Germline lookup yields CDR1 MNHNY and CDR2 SVGAGI (reference sequence). CDR3 length equals 14 residues. Trimming took 1 base from V and 8 from J, leaving 11 bases between them. CDR3 sequence: CASSYLLGVEKLFF. The CDR3 DNA is TGTGCCAGCAGTTACTTGCTGGGAGTGGAAAAACTGTTTTTT.

The chain couples TRBV2 to TRBJ2-2; D gene ambiguous. CDR1 is SNHLY and CDR2 is FYNNEI in the germline V gene. V lost 4 bases and J 0 bases, leaving 6 bases between the germline ends. This CDR3 has 14 amino acids. The CDR3 loop is CASSGMSNTGELFF. In DNA, the CDR3 is TGTGCCAGCAGTGGAATGTCGAACACCGGGGAGCTGTTTTTT.

The chain couples TRBV2 to TRBJ2-5, with D unclear. Judging by the DNA end, TRBJ2-7 fits better; the J call may be wrong. This CDR3 spans 15 amino acids. Germline loops: CDR1 SNHLY, CDR2 FYNNEI. This CDR3 reads CASSRVLAMAYEQYF. Written as DNA, the CDR3 is TGTGCCAGCAGTAGGGTCCTTGCCATGGCCTACGAGCAGTACTTC.

This chain uses TRBV11-1 with TRBJ1-1, with TRBD1 matching over 8 bases. Germline V gene data show CDR1 as SGHAT and CDR2 as FQDESV (reference sequence). Germline trimming cut 3 bases from V and 5 bases from J; bases unmatched to any gene: 11. This CDR3 has 16 residues. The CDR3 bases are TGTGCCAGCAGCTTCGGCAGGGGGCGCGGTTCGACTGAAGCTTTCTTT. As protein: CASSFGRGRGSTEAFF.

This clone appeared a few times. The V and J genes are TRBV5-1 and TRBJ1-6; TRBD1 is a possible D gene (5 bases). This CDR3 is built from 14 residues. Per germline, CDR1 SGHRS and CDR2 YFSETQ. Trimming removed 5 bases at V and 6 bases at J, with 12 bases between. CDR3 in amino acids: CASREGTANSPLHF. The CDR3 region has the DNA TGCGCCAGCAGGGAGGGGACGGCTAATTCACCCCTCCACTTT.

The chain has TRBV11-2 and TRBJ1-6, with 10 bases matching TRBD1. CDR1 and CDR2 (germline): SGHAT, FQNNGV. V lost 5 bases and J lost 4; bases outside the gene matches: 5. The CDR3 runs to 16 residues. The CDR3 nucleotides are TGTGCCAGCAGCCAACCGGGACAGGGGTATAATTCACCCCTCCACTTT. Translation: CASSQPGQGYNSPLHF. Together with reference TRBV11-2 and TRBJ1-6, the CDR3 gives the full variable domain: EAGVAQSPRYKIIEKRQSVAFWCNPISGHATLYWYQQILGQGPKLLIQFQNNGVVDDSQLPKDRFSAERLKGVDSTLKIQPAKLEDSAVYLCASSQPGQGYNSPLHFGNGTRLTVT.